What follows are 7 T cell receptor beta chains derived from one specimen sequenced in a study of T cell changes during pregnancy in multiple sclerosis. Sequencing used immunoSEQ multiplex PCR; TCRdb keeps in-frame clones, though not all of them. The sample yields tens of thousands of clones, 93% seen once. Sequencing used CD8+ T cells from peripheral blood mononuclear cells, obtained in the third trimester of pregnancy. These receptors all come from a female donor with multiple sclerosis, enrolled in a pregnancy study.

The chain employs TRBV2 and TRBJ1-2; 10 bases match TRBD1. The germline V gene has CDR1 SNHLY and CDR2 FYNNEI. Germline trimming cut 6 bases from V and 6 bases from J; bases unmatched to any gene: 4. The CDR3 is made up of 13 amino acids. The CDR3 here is CASRDRGSDGYTF. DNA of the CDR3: TGTGCCAGCAGGGACAGGGGGTCGGATGGCTACACCTTC.

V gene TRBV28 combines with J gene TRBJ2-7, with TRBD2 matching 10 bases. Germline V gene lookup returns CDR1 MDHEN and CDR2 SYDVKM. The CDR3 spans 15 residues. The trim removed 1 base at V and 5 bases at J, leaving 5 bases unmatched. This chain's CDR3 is CASSLYASGSHEQYF. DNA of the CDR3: TGTGCCAGCAGTTTATACGCTAGCGGGAGTCACGAGCAGTACTTC.

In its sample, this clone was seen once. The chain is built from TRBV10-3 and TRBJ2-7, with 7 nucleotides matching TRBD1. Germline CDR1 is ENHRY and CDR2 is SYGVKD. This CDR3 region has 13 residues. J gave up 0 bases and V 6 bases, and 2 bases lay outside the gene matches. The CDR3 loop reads CAIRQGSSYEQYF. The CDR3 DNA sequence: TGTGCCATCAGACAGGGGAGCTCCTACGAGCAGTACTTC.

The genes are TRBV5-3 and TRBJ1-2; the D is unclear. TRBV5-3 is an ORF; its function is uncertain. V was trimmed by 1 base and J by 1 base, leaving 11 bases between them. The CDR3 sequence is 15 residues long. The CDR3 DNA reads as TGTGCCAGAAGCTTGACCAGACAACATAACTATGGCTACACCTTC. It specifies CARSLTRQHNYGYTF.

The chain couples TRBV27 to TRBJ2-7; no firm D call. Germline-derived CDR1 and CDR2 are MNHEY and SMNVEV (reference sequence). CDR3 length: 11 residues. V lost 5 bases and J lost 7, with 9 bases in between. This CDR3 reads CASSTGWEQYF. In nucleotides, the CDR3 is TGTGCCAGCAGTACCGGGTGGGAGCAGTACTTC.

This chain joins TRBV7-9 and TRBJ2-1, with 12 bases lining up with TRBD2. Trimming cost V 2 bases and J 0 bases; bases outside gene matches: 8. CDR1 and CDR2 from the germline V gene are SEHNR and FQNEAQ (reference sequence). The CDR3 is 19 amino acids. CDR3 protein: CASSLTSGRIYSSYNEQFF. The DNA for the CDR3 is TGTGCCAGCAGCTTAACTAGCGGGAGGATCTATAGCTCCTACAATGAGCAGTTCTTC.

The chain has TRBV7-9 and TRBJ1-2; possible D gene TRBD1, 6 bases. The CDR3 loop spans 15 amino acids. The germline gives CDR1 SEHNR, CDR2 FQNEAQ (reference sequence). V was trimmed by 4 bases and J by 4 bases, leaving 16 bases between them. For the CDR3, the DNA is TGTGCCAGCAGCTCGGGTGGGGGGGCTAGCTATGGCTACACCTTC. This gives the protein CASSSGGGASYGYTF.